This TCR beta chain came from a study of control samples from healthy donors and cancer patients. Profiling relied on immunoSEQ multiplex PCR, and the TCRdb table lists in-frame clones only, not all of them. This sample yields around 72,000 clones, of which approximately 80% are seen a single time; more than 13% belongs to the top ten. The CDR3 totals 12 residues. Germline values: CDR1 SGHDT, CDR2 YYEEEE. V lost 7 bases and J lost 9, with 14 bases in between. The sample was blood. The chain couples TRBV5-6 to TRBJ2-1, with D tentatively TRBD2 (5 bases). The TCR originated in a man aged 50 or older in good health. CDR3 loop: CASSSRGGEQFF. The CDR3, as DNA: TGTGCCAGCTCCTCCCGGGGTGGTGAGCAGTTCTTC.